This record looks at one T cell receptor (beta chain) sequence and its context. Its antigen is still unknown. The authors sorted CD4+ naive, central memory, regulatory and stem cell-like memory cells via CD45RO/CCR7/CD25/CD127/CD95/CD27. The data belong to a study of beta chain features in type 1 diabetes. Study information: Examined across all samples were almost 110 million sorted cells. Study conclusions and caveats: No resolution was reached here on whether HLA type influences TCRB rearrangement. TCRB CDR3s were moderately but significantly shorter in Type 1 diabetes patients in all four CD4+ subsets. Fewer insertions but more deletions were seen at VDJ junctions in type 1 diabetes patients.

The germline V and J ends were trimmed by 5 bases and 4 bases, with 8 bases remaining between them. Germline V gene sequence: CDR1 ENHRY, CDR2 SYGVKD. This CDR3 is built from 12 residues. The authors reverse transcribed all of the isolated RNA, so sequencing captured expressed TCRB transcripts. Repertoires were generated with immunoSEQ multiplex PCR, while TCRdb's copy carries only in-frame clones and drops some. The sample includes about 160,000 clones, 7.8% of them seen just once. The chain carries TRBV10-3 and TRBJ2-5, with D uncertain. Material: central memory CD4+ T cells from blood. The sequence was collected from a woman in her 40s with type 1 diabetes. CDR3 nucleotide sequence: TGTGCCATCAGTCAGCAGCGAGAGACCCAGTACTTC. It is translated as CAISQQRETQYF.